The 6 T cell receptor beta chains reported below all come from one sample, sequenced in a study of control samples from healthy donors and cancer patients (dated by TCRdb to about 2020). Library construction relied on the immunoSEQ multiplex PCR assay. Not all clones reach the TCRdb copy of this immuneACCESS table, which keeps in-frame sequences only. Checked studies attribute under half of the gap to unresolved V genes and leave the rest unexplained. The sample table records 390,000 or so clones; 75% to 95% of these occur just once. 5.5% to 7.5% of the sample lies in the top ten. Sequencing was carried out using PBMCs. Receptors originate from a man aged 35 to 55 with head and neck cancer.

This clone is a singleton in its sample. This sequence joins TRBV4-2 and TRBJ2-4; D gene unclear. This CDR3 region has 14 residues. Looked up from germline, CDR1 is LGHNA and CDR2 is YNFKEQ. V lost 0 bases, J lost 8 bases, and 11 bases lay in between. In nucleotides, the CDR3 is TGTGCCAGCAGCCAAGATCGGGCAGTGGACATTCAGTACTTC. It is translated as CASSQDRAVDIQYF.

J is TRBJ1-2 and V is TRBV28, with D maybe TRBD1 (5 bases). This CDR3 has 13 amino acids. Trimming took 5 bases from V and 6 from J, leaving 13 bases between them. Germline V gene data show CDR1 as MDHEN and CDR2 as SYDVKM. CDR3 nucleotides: TGTGCCAGCAGTCCCCCAGGGAGAAATGGCTACACCTTC. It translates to CASSPPGRNGYTF.

CDR3 sequence (DNA): TGTGCCAGCAGTTTCCTCCCCGGGGCTGAAGCTTTCTTT. Translation: CASSFLPGAEAFF. V and J are TRBV12-3 or TRBV12-4 and TRBJ1-1, with unresolved D. CDR3 size: 13 residues. The V end lost 3 bases, the J end lost 6 bases, and 11 bases lay between the germline ends.

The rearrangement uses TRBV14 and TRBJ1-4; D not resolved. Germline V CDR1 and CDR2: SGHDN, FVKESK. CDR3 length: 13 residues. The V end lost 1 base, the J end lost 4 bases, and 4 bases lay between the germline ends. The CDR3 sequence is CASSQVHNEKLFF. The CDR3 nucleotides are TGTGCCAGCAGCCAAGTGCATAATGAAAAACTGTTTTTT.

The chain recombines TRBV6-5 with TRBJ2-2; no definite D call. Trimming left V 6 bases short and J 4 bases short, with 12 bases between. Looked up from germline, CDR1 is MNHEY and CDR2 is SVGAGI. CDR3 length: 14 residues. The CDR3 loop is CASSQDGFTGELFF. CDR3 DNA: TGTGCCAGCAGCCAGGACGGCTTCACCGGGGAGCTGTTTTTT.

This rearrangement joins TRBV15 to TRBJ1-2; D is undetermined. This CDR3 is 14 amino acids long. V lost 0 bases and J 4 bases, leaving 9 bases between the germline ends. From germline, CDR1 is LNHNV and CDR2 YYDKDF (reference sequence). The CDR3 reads CATSREWGPYGYTF. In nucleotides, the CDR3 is TGTGCCACCAGCAGAGAATGGGGTCCCTATGGCTACACCTTC.